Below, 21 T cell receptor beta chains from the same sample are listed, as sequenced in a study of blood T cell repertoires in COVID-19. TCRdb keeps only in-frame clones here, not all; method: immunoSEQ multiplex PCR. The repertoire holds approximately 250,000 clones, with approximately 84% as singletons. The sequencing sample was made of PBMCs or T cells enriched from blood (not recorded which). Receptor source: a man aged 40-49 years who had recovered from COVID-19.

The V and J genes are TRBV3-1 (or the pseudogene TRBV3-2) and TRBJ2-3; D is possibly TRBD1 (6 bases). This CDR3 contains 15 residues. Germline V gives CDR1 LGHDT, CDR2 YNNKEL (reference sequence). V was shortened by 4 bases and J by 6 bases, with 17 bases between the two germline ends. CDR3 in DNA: TGTGCCAGCAGCCCCATGTCCAGGGGCGGGGATACGCAGTATTTT. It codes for CASSPMSRGGDTQYF.

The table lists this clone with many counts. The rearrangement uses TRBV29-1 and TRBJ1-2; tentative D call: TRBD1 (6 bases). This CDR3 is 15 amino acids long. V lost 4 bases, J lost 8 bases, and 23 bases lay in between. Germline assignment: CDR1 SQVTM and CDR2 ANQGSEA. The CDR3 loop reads CSVGPQGVLARGYTF. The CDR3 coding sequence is TGCAGCGTTGGCCCACAGGGTGTACTTGCGAGAGGCTACACCTTC.

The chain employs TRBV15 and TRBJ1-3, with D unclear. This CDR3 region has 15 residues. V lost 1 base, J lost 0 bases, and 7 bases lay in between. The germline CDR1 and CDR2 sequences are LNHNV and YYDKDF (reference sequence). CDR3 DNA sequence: TGTGCCACCAGCAGAGGCTGGGCCTCTGGAAACACCATATATTTT. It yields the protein CATSRGWASGNTIYF.

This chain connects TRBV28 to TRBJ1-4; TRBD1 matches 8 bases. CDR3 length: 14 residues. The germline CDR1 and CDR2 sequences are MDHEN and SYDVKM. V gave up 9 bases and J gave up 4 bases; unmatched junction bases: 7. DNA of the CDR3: TGTGCCAGAGAGGACAGGGACTATAATGAAAAACTGTTTTTT. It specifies CAREDRDYNEKLFF.

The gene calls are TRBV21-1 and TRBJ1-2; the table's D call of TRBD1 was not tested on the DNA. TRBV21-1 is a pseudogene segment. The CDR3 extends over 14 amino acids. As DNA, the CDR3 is TGTGCCAGCAGCAAAGCGGGGCTGGGCTATGGCTACACCTTC. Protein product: CASSKAGLGYGYTF.

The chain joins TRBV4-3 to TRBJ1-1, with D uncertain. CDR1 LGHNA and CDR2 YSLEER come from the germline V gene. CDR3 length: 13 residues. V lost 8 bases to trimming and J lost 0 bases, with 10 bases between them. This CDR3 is CASGKAVNTEAFF. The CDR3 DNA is TGCGCCAGCGGCAAAGCGGTGAACACTGAAGCTTTCTTT.

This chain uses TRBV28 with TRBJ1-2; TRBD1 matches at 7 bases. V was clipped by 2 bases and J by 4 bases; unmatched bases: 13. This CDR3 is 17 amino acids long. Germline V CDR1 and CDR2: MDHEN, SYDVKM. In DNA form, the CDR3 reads TGTGCCAGCAGTTTAAGAGAGTGGAGGGGACAGAGCTATGGCTACACCTTC. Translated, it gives CASSLREWRGQSYGYTF.

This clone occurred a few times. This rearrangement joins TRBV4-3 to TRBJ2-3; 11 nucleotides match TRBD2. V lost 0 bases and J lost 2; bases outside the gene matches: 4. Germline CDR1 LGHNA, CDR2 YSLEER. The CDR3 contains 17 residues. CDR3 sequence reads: CASSQEGTSGPTDTQYF. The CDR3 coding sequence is TGCGCCAGCAGCCAAGAGGGGACTAGCGGACCCACAGATACGCAGTATTTT.

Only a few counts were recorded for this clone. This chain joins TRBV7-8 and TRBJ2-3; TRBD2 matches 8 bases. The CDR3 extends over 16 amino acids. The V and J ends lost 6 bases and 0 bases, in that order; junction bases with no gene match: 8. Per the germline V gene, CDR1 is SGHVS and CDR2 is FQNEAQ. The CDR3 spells CASRNRLATSTDTQYF. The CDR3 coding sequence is TGTGCCAGCAGGAACAGACTAGCGACTAGCACAGATACGCAGTATTTT.

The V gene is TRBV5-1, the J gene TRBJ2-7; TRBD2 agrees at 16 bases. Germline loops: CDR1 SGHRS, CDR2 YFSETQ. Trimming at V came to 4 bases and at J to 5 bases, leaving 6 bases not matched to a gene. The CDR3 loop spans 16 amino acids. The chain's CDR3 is CASSPGTSGGDHEQYF. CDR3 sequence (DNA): TGCGCCAGCAGCCCGGGGACTAGCGGGGGGGACCACGAGCAGTACTTC.

Written as DNA, the CDR3 is TGTGCCAGCAGCCGGACAGGGTGGAGTACTGAAGCTTTCTTT. Translated: CASSRTGWSTEAFF. The V gene is TRBV5-8, the J gene TRBJ1-1, with 8 bases identical to TRBD1. Trimming removed 4 bases from V and 5 bases from J; junction bases left unmatched: 7. The CDR3 is 14 amino acids. Per the germline V gene, CDR1 is SGHTS and CDR2 is YDEGEE.

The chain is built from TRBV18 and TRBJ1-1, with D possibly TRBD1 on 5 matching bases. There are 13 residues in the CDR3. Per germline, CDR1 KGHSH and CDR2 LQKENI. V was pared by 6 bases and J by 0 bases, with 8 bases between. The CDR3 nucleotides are TGTGCCAGCTCGCAACAGGTGAACACTGAAGCTTTCTTT. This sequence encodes CASSQQVNTEAFF.

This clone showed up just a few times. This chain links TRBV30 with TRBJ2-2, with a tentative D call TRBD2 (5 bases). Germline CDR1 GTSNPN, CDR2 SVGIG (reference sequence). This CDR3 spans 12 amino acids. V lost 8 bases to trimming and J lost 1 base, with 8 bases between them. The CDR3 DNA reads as TGTGCCACGAGGGAGAACACCGGGGAGCTGTTTTTT. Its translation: CATRENTGELFF.

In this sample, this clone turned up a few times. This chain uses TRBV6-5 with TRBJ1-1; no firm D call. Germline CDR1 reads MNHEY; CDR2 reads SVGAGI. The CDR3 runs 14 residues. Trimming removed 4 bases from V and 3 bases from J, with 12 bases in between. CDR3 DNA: TGTGCCAGCAGTTTAAAGGTACGGGACACTGAAGCTTTCTTT. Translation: CASSLKVRDTEAFF.

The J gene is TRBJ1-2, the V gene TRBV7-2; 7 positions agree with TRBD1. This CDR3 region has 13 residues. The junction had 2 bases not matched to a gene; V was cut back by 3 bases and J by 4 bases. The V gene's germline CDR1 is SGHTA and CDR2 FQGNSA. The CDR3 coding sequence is TGTGCCAGCAGCTTTGGGACAGTCTATGGCTACACCTTC. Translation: CASSFGTVYGYTF.

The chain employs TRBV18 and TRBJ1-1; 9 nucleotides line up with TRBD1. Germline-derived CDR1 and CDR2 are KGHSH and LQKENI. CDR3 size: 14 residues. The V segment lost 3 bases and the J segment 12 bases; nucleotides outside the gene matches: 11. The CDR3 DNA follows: TGTGCCAGCTCACCTACCGGGACAGGGAAGGTTCCTTTCTTT. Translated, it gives CASSPTGTGKVPFF.

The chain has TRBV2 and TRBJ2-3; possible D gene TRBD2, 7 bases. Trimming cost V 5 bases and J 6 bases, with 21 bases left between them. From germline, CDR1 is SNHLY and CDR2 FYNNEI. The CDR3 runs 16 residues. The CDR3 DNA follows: TGTGCCAGCAGTTACGGGGGCGGGGGATTAGGGGATACGCAGTATTTT. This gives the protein CASSYGGGGLGDTQYF.

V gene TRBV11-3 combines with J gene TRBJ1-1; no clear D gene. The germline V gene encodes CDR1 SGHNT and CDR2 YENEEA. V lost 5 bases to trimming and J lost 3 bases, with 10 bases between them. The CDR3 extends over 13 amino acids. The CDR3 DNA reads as TGTGCCAGCAGCCCTAGGAGAGACACTGAAGCTTTCTTT. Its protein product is CASSPRRDTEAFF.

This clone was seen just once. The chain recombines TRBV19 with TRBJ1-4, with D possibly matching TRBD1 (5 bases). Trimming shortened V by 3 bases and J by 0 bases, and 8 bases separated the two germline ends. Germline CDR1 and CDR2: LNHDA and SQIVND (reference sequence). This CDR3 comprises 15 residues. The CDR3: CASSIQGATNEKLFF. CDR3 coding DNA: TGTGCCAGTAGTATTCAGGGCGCAACTAATGAAAAACTGTTTTTT.

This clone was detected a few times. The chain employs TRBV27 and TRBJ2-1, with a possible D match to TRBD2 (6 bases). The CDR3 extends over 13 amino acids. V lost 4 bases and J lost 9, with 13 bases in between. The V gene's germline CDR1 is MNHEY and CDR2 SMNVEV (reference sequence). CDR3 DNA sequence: TGTGCCAGCAGTTCAAACGGGAGAAGTGAGCAGTTCTTC. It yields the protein CASSSNGRSEQFF.

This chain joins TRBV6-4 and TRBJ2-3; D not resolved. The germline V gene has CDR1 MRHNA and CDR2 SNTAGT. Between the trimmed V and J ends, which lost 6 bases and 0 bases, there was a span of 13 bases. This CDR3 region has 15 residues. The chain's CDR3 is CASRRVAHSTDTQYF. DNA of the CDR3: TGTGCCAGCAGGCGAGTAGCCCACAGCACAGATACGCAGTATTTT.